The 24 T cell receptor beta chains listed next were all sequenced from one sample in a study of blood T cell repertoires in COVID-19. Assay: immunoSEQ multiplex PCR; the TCRdb copy retains only in-frame clones and omits some. The sample includes 25,000 to 30,000 clones, 70% to 90% of them seen just once. Sequenced input: peripheral blood. All receptors derive from a human donor in a cohort sampled during active COVID-19.

The chain carries TRBV11-2 and TRBJ2-3; D gene uncertain. Trimming cost V 1 base and J 7 bases, with 15 bases left between them. CDR3 length equals 15 residues. Germline V gene data show CDR1 as SGHAT and CDR2 as FQNNGV. The CDR3 here is CASSLVLAGVYTQYF. Here the CDR3 DNA reads TGTGCCAGCAGCTTAGTCTTAGCCGGCGTTTATACGCAGTATTTT.

The chain recombines TRBV11-3 with TRBJ2-1; 8 nucleotides line up with TRBD2. V shed 0 bases, J shed 9 bases, and the junction held 19 bases outside the gene matches. The CDR3 sequence is 19 residues long. CDR1 is SGHNT, CDR2 YENEEA, per germline. For the CDR3, the DNA is TGTGCCAGCAGCTTAGATTTTGAGTCTGGGACTAGTGGCCTAGGTGAGCAGTTCTTC. This codes for CASSLDFESGTSGLGEQFF.

The V call is TRBV6-6, the J call TRBJ2-3; D is unresolved. Germline lookup yields CDR1 MNHNY and CDR2 SVGAGI (reference sequence). V was pared by 2 bases and J by 7 bases, with 13 bases between. The CDR3 extends over 14 amino acids. For the CDR3, the DNA is TGTGCCAGCAGTTACCGACAAGGATCAAATACGCAGTATTTT. This gives the protein CASSYRQGSNTQYF.

CDR3 sequence reads: CASGTGMGQPQHF. The CDR3 bases are TGTGCTAGTGGAACAGGGATGGGGCAGCCCCAGCATTTT. The genes are TRBV12-5 and TRBJ1-5; a weak D match, TRBD1 (6 bases). V shed 6 bases and J shed 7 bases, with 13 bases lying between them. Germline V gene data show CDR1 as LGHNT and CDR2 as FRNRAP. The CDR3 loop spans 13 amino acids.

The CDR3: CASSSTSGGASEQYF. The CDR3 region has the DNA TGTGCCAGCAGTTCCACTAGCGGGGGAGCCTCCGAGCAGTACTTC. This chain connects TRBV6-6 to TRBJ2-7, with 11 bases lining up with TRBD2. The CDR3 covers 15 residues. Germline CDR1 reads MNHNY; CDR2 reads SVGAGI (reference sequence). Losses at the gene ends were 4 bases for V and 6 bases for J; bases not matched to a gene: 8.

The chain links TRBV11-3 to TRBJ2-5, with a weak D call TRBD2 (6 bases). The germline V gene encodes CDR1 SGHNT and CDR2 YENEEA. V dropped 6 bases and J dropped 5 bases, with 19 bases sitting between them. This CDR3 contains 15 residues. CDR3 in amino acids: CASSNPAGFGETQYF. CDR3 nucleotides: TGTGCCAGCAGTAACCCTGCGGGATTCGGGGAGACCCAGTACTTC.

V gene TRBV6-5 combines with J gene TRBJ2-7; 9 bases are shared with TRBD2. V gave up 2 bases and J gave up 2 bases; unmatched junction bases: 7. In germline, CDR1 is MNHEY, CDR2 SVGAGI. This CDR3 has 16 residues. CDR3 nucleotide sequence: TGTGCCAGCAGTTACCGGTGGACTAGCGAAACCTACGAGCAGTACTTC. Translated: CASSYRWTSETYEQYF.

This chain joins TRBV29-1 and TRBJ1-3; no definite D call. V lost 7 bases and J 3 bases, leaving 10 bases between the germline ends. The germline CDR1 and CDR2 sequences are SQVTM and ANQGSEA. The CDR3 is made up of 12 amino acids. CDR3 region: CSAGSYGNTIYF. The CDR3 nucleotides read TGCAGCGCCGGGTCCTATGGAAACACCATATATTTT.

The chain carries TRBV6-4 and TRBJ2-3; 7 nucleotides align to TRBD1. J lost 0 bases, V lost 4 bases, and 10 bases had no gene match. This CDR3 spans 17 amino acids. The germline V gene has CDR1 MRHNA and CDR2 SNTAGT. This CDR3 is CASSAGTATLSTDTQYF. DNA of the CDR3: TGTGCCAGCAGTGCTGGGACAGCGACCCTTAGCACAGATACGCAGTATTTT.

This clone has just a few counts. This chain uses TRBV7-9 with TRBJ2-5, with 10 bases matching TRBD1. The germline V gene has CDR1 SEHNR and CDR2 FQNEAQ (reference sequence). The CDR3 is made up of 16 amino acids. The V and J ends lost 4 bases and 4 bases, in that order; junction bases with no gene match: 9. The CDR3 DNA reads TGTGCCAGCAGCTCGCGGGACAGGGGAGACGCAGAGACCCAGTACTTC. Protein product: CASSSRDRGDAETQYF.

The chain recombines TRBV5-1 with TRBJ2-7, with D maybe TRBD2 (5 bases). Trimming took off 3 bases at V and 0 bases at J, with 13 bases between the two ends. From germline, CDR1 is SGHRS and CDR2 YFSETQ. The CDR3 length is 15 residues. The CDR3 sequence is CASSSTFRGSYEQYF. The DNA for the CDR3 is TGCGCCAGCAGCTCCACTTTCCGGGGCTCCTACGAGCAGTACTTC.

The rearrangement links TRBV28 to TRBJ1-6, with no clear D. V lost 3 bases, J lost 10 bases, and 10 bases lay in between. Germline V gene lookup returns CDR1 MDHEN and CDR2 SYDVKM. CDR3 length equals 13 residues. The CDR3 loop reads CASSFQVSSPLHF. The CDR3 DNA sequence: TGTGCCAGCAGTTTCCAGGTCAGCTCACCCCTCCACTTT.

The chain is built from TRBV5-6 and TRBJ2-5; TRBD1 is a possible D gene (6 bases). Trimming left V 0 bases short and J 5 bases short, with 14 bases between. There are 15 residues in the CDR3. CDR1 SGHDT and CDR2 YYEEEE come from the germline V gene. The CDR3 sequence is CASSLGWGRGETQYF. The DNA for the CDR3 is TGTGCCAGCAGCTTGGGATGGGGCAGGGGCGAGACCCAGTACTTC. Looking up the rest from reference TRBV5-6 and TRBJ2-5 gives the full variable domain: DAGVTQSPTHLIKTRGQQVTLRCSPKSGHDTVSWYQQALGQGPQFIFQYYEEEERQRGNFPDRFSGHQFPNYSSELNVNALLLGDSALYLCASSLGWGRGETQYFGPGTRLLVL.

This clone was seen a handful of times. This rearrangement joins TRBV19 to TRBJ2-2; D may be TRBD1 (6 bases). V was trimmed by 7 bases and J by 4 bases, leaving 13 bases between them. This CDR3 is built from 14 residues. CDR1 and CDR2 from the germline V gene are LNHDA and SQIVND (reference sequence). The CDR3 coding sequence is TGTGCCAGTACCCGGGACAAGGTCACCGGGGAGCTGTTTTTT. Amino acids: CASTRDKVTGELFF.

The CDR3 nucleotides are TGTGCCAGCAGTTACGGGAGGCTGGCGGAGACCCAGTACTTC. Protein product: CASSYGRLAETQYF. The J gene is TRBJ2-5, the V gene TRBV6-5; D may be TRBD2 (6 bases). V was clipped by 2 bases and J by 5 bases, with 12 bases between them. Germline CDR1 MNHEY, CDR2 SVGAGI. The CDR3 has 14 residues.

The chain joins TRBV6-1 to TRBJ1-6, with D hard to call. Germline V lookup: CDR1 MNHNS, CDR2 SASEGT. CDR3 length: 15 amino acids. Between the trimmed V and J ends, which lost 3 bases and 9 bases, there was a span of 15 bases. The CDR3 nucleotides read TGTGCCAGCAGTGAGACCATTCCGGCGGCTTCACCCCTCCACTTT. Amino acids: CASSETIPAASPLHF.

The rearrangement uses TRBV5-1 and TRBJ2-3; 11 bases line up with TRBD2. Per the germline V gene, CDR1 is SGHRS and CDR2 is YFSETQ. V shed 0 bases and J 2 bases; nucleotides not matched to a gene: 8. The CDR3 extends over 18 amino acids. CDR3 sequence: CASSLGGLAGGNTDTQYF. In nucleotides, the CDR3 is TGCGCCAGCAGCTTGGGAGGTCTAGCGGGGGGTAACACAGATACGCAGTATTTT. Drawing the rest from reference TRBV5-1 and TRBJ2-3, the complete variable domain is KAGVTQTPRYLIKTRGQQVTLSCSPISGHRSVSWYQQTPGQGLQFLFEYFSETQRNKGNFPGRFSGRQFSNSRSEMNVSTLELGDSALYLCASSLGGLAGGNTDTQYFGPGTRLTVL.

The rearrangement joins TRBV5-1 to TRBJ2-2; tentatively, D is TRBD1 (6 bases). Per the germline V gene, CDR1 is SGHRS and CDR2 is YFSETQ. The CDR3 loop spans 16 amino acids. The ends were cut back, 3 bases at V and 2 bases at J, with 14 bases in the middle. DNA of the CDR3: TGCGCCAGCAGCTCCGGACAGCATTACAACACCGGGGAGCTGTTTTTT. This sequence encodes CASSSGQHYNTGELFF.

The gene calls are TRBV11-2 and TRBJ2-2, with D tentatively TRBD2 (5 bases). Germline CDR1 SGHAT, CDR2 FQNNGV. The CDR3 spans 16 residues. With 1 base removed from V and 4 bases from J, the gap between germline ends came to 13 bases. In DNA, the CDR3 is TGTGCCAGCAGCTTAGCCCCGGGCCGGGGCACCGGGGAGCTGTTTTTT. Protein sequence: CASSLAPGRGTGELFF. The full variable domain, completed using reference TRBV11-2 and TRBJ2-2, is EAGVAQSPRYKIIEKRQSVAFWCNPISGHATLYWYQQILGQGPKLLIQFQNNGVVDDSQLPKDRFSAERLKGVDSTLKIQPAKLEDSAVYLCASSLAPGRGTGELFFGEGSRLTVL.

The rearrangement joins TRBV7-3 to TRBJ2-3; 9 bases match TRBD2. V gave up 8 bases and J gave up 1 base; unmatched junction bases: 16. Germline CDR1 reads SGHTA; CDR2 reads FQGTGA. This CDR3 comprises 18 residues. This CDR3 is CASGPLAGPSGGTDTQYF. The CDR3 DNA reads TGTGCCAGCGGACCGCTAGCGGGACCTTCTGGAGGCACAGATACGCAGTATTTT.

V and J are TRBV5-4 and TRBJ1-2, with D perhaps TRBD1 (5 bases). In germline, CDR1 is SGHNT, CDR2 YYREEE (reference sequence). The length of the CDR3 is 17 residues. V was shortened by 0 bases and J by 4 bases, with 19 bases between the two germline ends. CDR3 bases: TGTGCCAGCAGCTTGGGGGGCGCGACCGCCGACCTCTATGGCTACACCTTC. This translates into CASSLGGATADLYGYTF. Supplemented by reference TRBV5-4 and TRBJ1-2, the full variable domain reads ETGVTQSPTHLIKTRGQQVTLRCSSQSGHNTVSWYQQALGQGPQFIFQYYREEENGRGNFPPRFSGLQFPNYSSELNVNALELDDSALYLCASSLGGATADLYGYTFGSGTRLTVV.

J is TRBJ2-7 and V is TRBV4-3; TRBD2 is a possible D gene (5 bases). V was cut by 0 bases and J by 4 bases, with 7 bases left in between. This CDR3 has 13 residues. The V gene's germline CDR1 is LGHNA and CDR2 YSLEER. DNA for the CDR3: TGCGCCAGCAGCCAAGACGGGATATACGAGCAGTACTTC. As protein: CASSQDGIYEQYF.

The chain employs TRBV18 and TRBJ2-2, with 9 bases that match TRBD1. The CDR3 consists of 18 residues. Germline lookup yields CDR1 KGHSH and CDR2 LQKENI. With V trimmed by 3 bases and J by 4 bases, 12 bases remained unmatched. CDR3 nucleotide sequence: TGTGCCAGCTCACCGTCTTGGGGACAGGGAGTGAGCACCGGGGAGCTGTTTTTT. Amino acid sequence: CASSPSWGQGVSTGELFF.

The chain links TRBV28 to TRBJ1-1; TRBD1 is a possible D gene (6 bases). The germline V gene has CDR1 MDHEN and CDR2 SYDVKM. CDR3 length equals 16 residues. The V gene lost 1 base and the J gene lost 5 bases, with 17 bases spanning the gap. The CDR3 DNA is TGTGCCAGCAGTTTATCGGTGGGGGCGGGCAGAACTGAAGCTTTCTTT. Protein product: CASSLSVGAGRTEAFF.